This entry features one TCR beta chain sequence. Assay used: immunoSEQ multiplex PCR; TCRdb lists only in-frame clones, some missing. The table includes some 89,000 clones, about 95% detected once. The record originates from a study of technical replicates of blood from a handful of donors. This receptor was obtained from a human donor in good health. Sample: T cells isolated from PBMCs.

Here the CDR3 reads CASSLGTVVKAFF. The CDR3 DNA sequence: TGTGCCAGCAGTTTAGGGACAGTCGTTAAAGCTTTCTTT. The chain joins TRBV28 to TRBJ1-1, with TRBD1 identical over 7 bases. Germline lookup yields CDR1 MDHEN and CDR2 SYDVKM. Trimming at V came to 2 bases and at J to 9 bases, leaving 6 bases not matched to a gene. This CDR3 is 13 amino acids long.